These T cell receptor beta chains were read from a single sample in a study of blood T cell repertoires in COVID-19. Repertoires were generated with immunoSEQ multiplex PCR, while TCRdb's copy carries only in-frame clones and drops some. The repertoire includes 270,000 or so clones, more than 80% of them detected once, and 3% sits in the top ten. Sequenced sample: peripheral blood. All receptors come from a woman between 25 and 40 years old with active or convalescent COVID-19. Each CDR3 is given with its conserved first and last residue. Fields, in order: clone size, D gene, J gene, V gene, CDR3 DNA, CDR3 protein. A D gene is named only where the DNA matches it firmly. Expanded clones are given a class, and other clones once, few, many or no size at all.

>few|TRBD1|TRBJ2-1|TRBV24-1
TGTGCCACCAGTGGGGACAGGGGGATGAATGAGCAGTTCTTC
CATSGDRGMNEQFF
>-|TRBD1|TRBJ1-4|TRBV9
TGTGCCAGCAGCGTGTACAGGGGTTTTAATGAAAAACTGTTTTTT
CASSVYRGFNEKLFF
>-|TRBD2|TRBJ2-1|TRBV9
TGTGCCAGCAGCGTAGGGCGGGGGGGCCCCAATGAGCAGTTCTTC
CASSVGRGGPNEQFF
>-|-|TRBJ2-1|TRBV7-2
TGTGCCAGCAGCTTACAAGCGACCTCCTTGACCTACAATGAGCAGTTCTTC
CASSLQATSLTYNEQFF
>-|TRBD2|TRBJ2-3|TRBV2
TGTGCCGGATCCCTAGCGGGGGGCACAGATACGCAGTATTTT
CAGSLAGGTDTQYF
>few|TRBD1|TRBJ1-1|TRBV5-1
TGCGCCAGCAGCATCCGACAGGGGGCAGGGGACACTGAAGCTTTCTTT
CASSIRQGAGDTEAFF
>few|-|TRBJ1-6|TRBV27
TGTGCCAGCAGTCCCTGGGGGGAATCCTATAATTCACCCCTCCACTTT
CASSPWGESYNSPLHF
>-|TRBD2|TRBJ2-1|TRBV11-2
TGTGCCAGCAGCTTTAGCGGGGTTTCCTACAATGAGCAGTTCTTC
CASSFSGVSYNEQFF
>once|TRBD1|TRBJ2-4|TRBV19
TGTGCCAGTAGTATTGAGGGGGCGTCCAAAAACATTCAGTACTTC
CASSIEGASKNIQYF
>-|TRBD1|TRBJ1-3|TRBV5-6
TGTGCCAGCAGCTTACAGGGGGCAATCTCCATATATTTT
CASSLQGAISIYF
>-|-|TRBJ1-1|TRBV6-6
TGTGCCAGCAGTTACTCCGGGGAGAGTTTCACTGAAGCTTTCTTT
CASSYSGESFTEAFF
>-|TRBD1|TRBJ1-2|TRBV6-1
TGTGCCAGCAGTGAAGCTCCGACAGGGCAACGCTACACCTTC
CASSEAPTGQRYTF
>-|TRBD1|TRBJ1-2|TRBV6-5
TGTGCCAGCAGCCTGACAGGGGGATATGGCTACACCTTC
CASSLTGGYGYTF
>-|-|TRBJ1-3|TRBV6-5
TGTGCCAGCAGTCCGAGGGAACAGGGCGGAAACACCATATATTTT
CASSPREQGGNTIYF
>once|TRBD1|TRBJ1-5|TRBV7-8
TGTGCCAGCAGCTTAGTCCCCGGGACAGGTTTCTTTAGCAATCAGCCCCAGCATTTT
CASSLVPGTGFFSNQPQHF
>-|-|TRBJ1-1|TRBV29-1
TGCAGCGTTGGGGTTTTTAGGGGTGGCACTGAAGCTTTCTTT
CSVGVFRGGTEAFF
>-|-|TRBJ1-6|TRBV6-5
TGTGCCAGCAGTTACGGGTTACAGGGTTATTCACCCCTCCACTTT
CASSYGLQGYSPLHF
>-|TRBD1|TRBJ2-3|TRBV10-3
TGTGCCATCAGGGACAGGGGGTCACCCACAGATACGCAGTATTTT
CAIRDRGSPTDTQYF
>-|-|TRBJ1-1|TRBV7-3
TGTGCCAGCAGCATGCAGGGGAACACTGAAGCTTTCTTT
CASSMQGNTEAFF
>-|-|TRBJ1-1|TRBV29-1
TGCAGCGCCTTCCCAACAAGTACAGGCACTGAAGCTTTCTTT
CSAFPTSTGTEAFF
>-|-|TRBJ2-3|TRBV2
TGTGCCAGCAGTGAAGAAGCCCTGTCCACAGATACGCAGTATTTT
CASSEEALSTDTQYF
>-|TRBD1|TRBJ2-2|TRBV5-6
TGTGCCAGCAGCAGGGGACAGGGGACCACCGGGGAGCTGTTTTTT
CASSRGQGTTGELFF
>-|TRBD2|TRBJ2-3|TRBV5-1
TGCGCCAGCAGCTTTGGCGGGGGGATCACAGATACGCAGTATTTT
CASSFGGGITDTQYF
>-|TRBD1|TRBJ2-2|TRBV4-3
TGCGCCAGCAGCCGAGCGGTGGGACAGTTGAACACCGGGGAGCTGTTTTTT
CASSRAVGQLNTGELFF
>-|-|TRBJ2-7|TRBV7-2
TGTGCCAGCAGCTTACCGGGACTCTTCTACGAGCAGTACTTC
CASSLPGLFYEQYF
>-|TRBD2|TRBJ2-2|TRBV3-1/TRBV3-2
TGTGCCAGCAGCCAAGATCATGGACTAGCGGGGGAGGCCGGGGAGCTGTTTTTT
CASSQDHGLAGEAGELFF
>-|-|TRBJ1-2|TRBV20-1
TGCAGTGCTAGTACAGGAACGGCTGGCTACACCTTC
CSASTGTAGYTF
>-|-|TRBJ1-2|TRBV3-1/TRBV3-2
TGTGCCAGCAGCCGCGGAGGCCCGGGGTTTCATCTATTCTACGGCTACACCTTC
CASSRGGPGFHLFYGYTF
>-|-|TRBJ1-3|TRBV18
TGTGCCAGCTCACCTCGACAGTTCTCTGGAAACACCATATATTTT
CASSPRQFSGNTIYF
>-|-|TRBJ2-2|TRBV30
TGTGCCTCGCCGGACTGGCTAGGGACCGGGGAGCTGTTTTTT
CASPDWLGTGELFF
>-|-|TRBJ1-4|TRBV5-5
TGTGCCAGCAGCTTTGGAACCACAGGGCGGGAAAAACTGTTTTTT
CASSFGTTGREKLFF
>-|TRBD1|TRBJ1-2|TRBV12-3/TRBV12-4
TGTGCCAGCAGTCGACAGGGACCCTATGGCTACACCTTC
CASSRQGPYGYTF
>many|-|TRBJ1-2|TRBV12-3/TRBV12-4
TGTGCCAGCAGTTTAGTAGGAGCGGTGGGCTACACCTTC
CASSLVGAVGYTF
>once|-|TRBJ1-1|TRBV4-3
TGCGCCAGCTCAGCACGGGGGGGCACTGAAGCTTTCTTT
CASSARGGTEAFF
>-|-|TRBJ1-1|TRBV9
TGTGCCAGCAGCCGTCAGGGTTCTGAAGCTTTCTTT
CASSRQGSEAFF
>-|TRBD2|TRBJ2-2|TRBV19
TGTGCCAGTAGTCGGGCTAGCGGAAACACCGGGGAGCTGTTTTTT
CASSRASGNTGELFF
>-|TRBD2|TRBJ2-2|TRBV4-1
TGCGCCAGCAGCCACCCCTTCGGGGGGGATTACACCGGGGAGCTGTTTTTT
CASSHPFGGDYTGELFF
>-|TRBD1|TRBJ1-3|TRBV9
TGTGCCAGCAGCGCAGGGGGCTCTGGAAACACCATATATTTT
CASSAGGSGNTIYF
>-|-|TRBJ1-2|TRBV10-3
TGTGCCATCAGTGAGGGTATGAGGTATGGCGGCTACACCTTC
CAISEGMRYGGYTF
>-|TRBD2|TRBJ2-5|TRBV2
TGTGCCAGCAGGGACGGACTAGCGGGGCAAGAGACCCAGTACTTC
CASRDGLAGQETQYF
>-|-|TRBJ1-5|TRBV19
TGTGCCAGTAGAGGAGTCTATAGCAATCAGCCCCAGCATTTT
CASRGVYSNQPQHF
>-|TRBD2|TRBJ2-3|TRBV9
TGTGCCAGCAGCGTAGTAGTGGGACTAGGCACAGATACGCAGTATTTT
CASSVVVGLGTDTQYF
>-|-|TRBJ2-5|TRBV28
TGTGCCAGCAGTTTACATGGGGCAGGTGGAGAGACCCAGTACTTC
CASSLHGAGGETQYF
>-|-|TRBJ1-2|TRBV20-1
TGCAGTGGGCTGGACTATGGCTACACCTTC
CSGLDYGYTF
>-|-|TRBJ1-2|TRBV5-1
TGCGCCAGCAGCTTGGGCGCCTTAGCTAACTATGGCTACACCTTC
CASSLGALANYGYTF
>-|-|TRBJ1-1|TRBV28
TGTGCCAGCGAGGCAATGAACACTGAAGCTTTCTTT
CASEAMNTEAFF
>-|TRBD2|TRBJ2-1|TRBV6-2/TRBV6-3
TGTGCCAGCAGTGCGGGGGGGCCGAGGAGTGAGCAGTTCTTC
CASSAGGPRSEQFF
>-|-|TRBJ2-2|TRBV21-1
TGTGCCAGCAGCAAATTAAGTGGACTAGCGGGGGGGCGGAACACCGGGGAGCTGTTTTTT
CASSKLSGLAGGRNTGELFF
>-|-|TRBJ1-5|TRBV6-6
TGTGCCAGCAGTTACTCGGCAGGGGCCCAGCCCCAGCATTTT
CASSYSAGAQPQHF
>-|-|TRBJ2-5|TRBV2
TGTGCCAGCAGTGAAGAAGCAGAGACCCAGTACTTC
CASSEEAETQYF
>-|-|TRBJ1-2|TRBV19
TGTGCCAGCGGGTATTATGGCTACACCTTC
CASGYYGYTF
>-|-|TRBJ1-5|TRBV6-5
TGTGCCAGCAGTTACGCCCAGAATCAGCCCCAGCATTTT
CASSYAQNQPQHF
>-|TRBD2|TRBJ2-3|TRBV3-1/TRBV3-2
TGTGCCAGCAGCCGACCTAGCGGGTCAGATACGCAGTATTTT
CASSRPSGSDTQYF
>-|-|TRBJ2-2|TRBV5-1
TGCGCCAGCAGCTTGGCCCGGCTGACTACTCACACCGGGGAGCTGTTTTTT
CASSLARLTTHTGELFF
>-|TRBD1|TRBJ2-5|TRBV7-2
TGTGCCAGCAGCTTCGACAGGGGGTGGCAAGAGACCCAGTACTTC
CASSFDRGWQETQYF
>few|-|TRBJ1-1|TRBV9
TGTGCCAGCAGCGTAGAGGGGTTGAACACTGAAGCTTTCTTT
CASSVEGLNTEAFF
>-|-|TRBJ2-1|TRBV30
TGTGCCTGGAGTTCCCGCAATGAGCAGTTCTTC
CAWSSRNEQFF
>-|-|TRBJ1-4|TRBV5-1
TGCGCCAGCAGCTCCGGTGGGGGCTTAAACGAAAAACTGTTTTTT
CASSSGGGLNEKLFF
>few|-|TRBJ1-5|TRBV4-1
TGCGCCAGCAGCCAAGATGGAACAGGCTGGAGAAATCAGCCCCAGCATTTT
CASSQDGTGWRNQPQHF
>-|-|TRBJ2-5|TRBV4-1
TGCGCCAGCAGCCAAGATGCCCTAGACGATGCGTACCAAGAGACCCAGTACTTC
CASSQDALDDAYQETQYF